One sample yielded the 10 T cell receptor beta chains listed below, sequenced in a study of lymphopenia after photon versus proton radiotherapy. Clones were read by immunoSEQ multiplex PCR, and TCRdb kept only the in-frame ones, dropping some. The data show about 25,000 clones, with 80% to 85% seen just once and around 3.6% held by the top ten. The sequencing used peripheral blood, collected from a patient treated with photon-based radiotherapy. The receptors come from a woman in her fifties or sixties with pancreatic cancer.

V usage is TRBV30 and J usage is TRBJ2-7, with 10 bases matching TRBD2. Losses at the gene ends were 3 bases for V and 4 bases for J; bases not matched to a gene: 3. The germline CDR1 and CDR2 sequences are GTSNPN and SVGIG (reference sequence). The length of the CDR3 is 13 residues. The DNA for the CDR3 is TGTGCCTGGAGCCTAGCGGGGGAATACGAGCAGTACTTC. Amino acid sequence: CAWSLAGEYEQYF.

CDR3 sequence reads: CASSLAGQTYEQYF. The CDR3 DNA follows: TGCGCCAGCAGCTTGGCCGGACAGACCTACGAGCAGTACTTC. The gene calls are TRBV5-1 and TRBJ2-7; TRBD1 is a possible D gene (6 bases). The CDR3 spans 14 residues. The V and J ends lost 0 bases and 2 bases respectively, with 9 bases between them. CDR1 is SGHRS, CDR2 YFSETQ, per germline.

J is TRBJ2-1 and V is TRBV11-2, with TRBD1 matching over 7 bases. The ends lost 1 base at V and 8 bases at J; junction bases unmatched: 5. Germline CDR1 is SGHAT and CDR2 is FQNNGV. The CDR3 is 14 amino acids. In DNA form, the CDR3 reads TGTGCCAGCAGCTTAGTGGGACAGTCGGATGAGCAGTTCTTC. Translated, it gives CASSLVGQSDEQFF.

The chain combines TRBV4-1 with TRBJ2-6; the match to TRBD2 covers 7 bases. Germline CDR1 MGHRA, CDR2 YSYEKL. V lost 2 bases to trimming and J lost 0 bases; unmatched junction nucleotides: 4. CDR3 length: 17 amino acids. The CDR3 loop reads CASSQTRGSSGANVLTF. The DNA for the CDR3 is TGCGCCAGCAGCCAAACCCGCGGGAGCTCTGGGGCCAACGTCCTGACTTTC.

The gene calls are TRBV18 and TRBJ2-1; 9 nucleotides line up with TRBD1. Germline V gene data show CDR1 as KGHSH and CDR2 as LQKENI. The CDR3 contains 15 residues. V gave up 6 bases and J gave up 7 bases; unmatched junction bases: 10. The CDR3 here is CASSKGQGLRNEQFF. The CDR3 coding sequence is TGTGCCAGCTCGAAGGGACAGGGACTACGAAATGAGCAGTTCTTC.

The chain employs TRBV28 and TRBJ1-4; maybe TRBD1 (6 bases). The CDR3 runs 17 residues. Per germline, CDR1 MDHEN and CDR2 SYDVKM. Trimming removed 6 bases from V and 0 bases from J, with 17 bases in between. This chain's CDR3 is CASRSPGGRATNEKLFF. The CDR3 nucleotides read TGTGCCAGCAGGTCCCCCGGGGGCCGAGCAACTAATGAAAAACTGTTTTTT.

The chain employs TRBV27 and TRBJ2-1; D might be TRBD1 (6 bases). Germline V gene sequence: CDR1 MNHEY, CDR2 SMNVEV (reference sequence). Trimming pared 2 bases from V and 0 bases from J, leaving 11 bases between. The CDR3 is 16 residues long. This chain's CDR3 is CASSLRGKGSYNEQFF. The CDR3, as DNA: TGTGCCAGCAGTTTAAGGGGGAAGGGCTCCTACAATGAGCAGTTCTTC.

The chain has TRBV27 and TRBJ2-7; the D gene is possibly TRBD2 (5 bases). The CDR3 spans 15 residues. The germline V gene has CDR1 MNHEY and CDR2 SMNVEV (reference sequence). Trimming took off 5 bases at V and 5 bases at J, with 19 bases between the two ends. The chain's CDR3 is CASSVLATNIHEQYF. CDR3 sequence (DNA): TGTGCCAGCAGTGTTCTAGCAACCAACATCCACGAGCAGTACTTC.

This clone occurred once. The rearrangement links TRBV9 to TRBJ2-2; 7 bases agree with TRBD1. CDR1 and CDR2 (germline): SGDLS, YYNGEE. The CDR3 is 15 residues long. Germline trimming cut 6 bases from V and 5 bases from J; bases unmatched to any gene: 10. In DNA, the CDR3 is TGTGCCAGCACCTTCGGGACAGCCCCGACCGGGGAGCTGTTTTTT. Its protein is CASTFGTAPTGELFF.

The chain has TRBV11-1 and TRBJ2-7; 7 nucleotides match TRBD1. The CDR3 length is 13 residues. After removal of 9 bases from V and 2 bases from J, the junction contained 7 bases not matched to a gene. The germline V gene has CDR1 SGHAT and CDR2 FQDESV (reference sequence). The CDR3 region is CASTKGTAYEQYF. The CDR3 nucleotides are TGTGCCAGTACGAAAGGGACAGCCTACGAGCAGTACTTC.